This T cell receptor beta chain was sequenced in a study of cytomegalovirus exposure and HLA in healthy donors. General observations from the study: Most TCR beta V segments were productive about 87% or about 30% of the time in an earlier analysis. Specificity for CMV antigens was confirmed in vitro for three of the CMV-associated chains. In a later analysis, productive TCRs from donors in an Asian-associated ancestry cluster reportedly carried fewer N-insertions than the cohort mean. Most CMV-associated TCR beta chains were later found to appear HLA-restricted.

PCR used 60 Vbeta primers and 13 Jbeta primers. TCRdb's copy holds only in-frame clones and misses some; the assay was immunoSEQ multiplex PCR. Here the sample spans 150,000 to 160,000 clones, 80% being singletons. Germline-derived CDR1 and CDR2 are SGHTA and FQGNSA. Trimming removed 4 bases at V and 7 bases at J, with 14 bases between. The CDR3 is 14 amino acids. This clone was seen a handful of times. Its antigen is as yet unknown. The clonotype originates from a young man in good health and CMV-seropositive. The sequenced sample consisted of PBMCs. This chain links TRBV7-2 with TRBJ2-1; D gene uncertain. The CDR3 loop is CASSSGRVRNEQFF. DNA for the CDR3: TGTGCCAGCAGCTCCGGTAGAGTGAGGAATGAGCAGTTCTTC.